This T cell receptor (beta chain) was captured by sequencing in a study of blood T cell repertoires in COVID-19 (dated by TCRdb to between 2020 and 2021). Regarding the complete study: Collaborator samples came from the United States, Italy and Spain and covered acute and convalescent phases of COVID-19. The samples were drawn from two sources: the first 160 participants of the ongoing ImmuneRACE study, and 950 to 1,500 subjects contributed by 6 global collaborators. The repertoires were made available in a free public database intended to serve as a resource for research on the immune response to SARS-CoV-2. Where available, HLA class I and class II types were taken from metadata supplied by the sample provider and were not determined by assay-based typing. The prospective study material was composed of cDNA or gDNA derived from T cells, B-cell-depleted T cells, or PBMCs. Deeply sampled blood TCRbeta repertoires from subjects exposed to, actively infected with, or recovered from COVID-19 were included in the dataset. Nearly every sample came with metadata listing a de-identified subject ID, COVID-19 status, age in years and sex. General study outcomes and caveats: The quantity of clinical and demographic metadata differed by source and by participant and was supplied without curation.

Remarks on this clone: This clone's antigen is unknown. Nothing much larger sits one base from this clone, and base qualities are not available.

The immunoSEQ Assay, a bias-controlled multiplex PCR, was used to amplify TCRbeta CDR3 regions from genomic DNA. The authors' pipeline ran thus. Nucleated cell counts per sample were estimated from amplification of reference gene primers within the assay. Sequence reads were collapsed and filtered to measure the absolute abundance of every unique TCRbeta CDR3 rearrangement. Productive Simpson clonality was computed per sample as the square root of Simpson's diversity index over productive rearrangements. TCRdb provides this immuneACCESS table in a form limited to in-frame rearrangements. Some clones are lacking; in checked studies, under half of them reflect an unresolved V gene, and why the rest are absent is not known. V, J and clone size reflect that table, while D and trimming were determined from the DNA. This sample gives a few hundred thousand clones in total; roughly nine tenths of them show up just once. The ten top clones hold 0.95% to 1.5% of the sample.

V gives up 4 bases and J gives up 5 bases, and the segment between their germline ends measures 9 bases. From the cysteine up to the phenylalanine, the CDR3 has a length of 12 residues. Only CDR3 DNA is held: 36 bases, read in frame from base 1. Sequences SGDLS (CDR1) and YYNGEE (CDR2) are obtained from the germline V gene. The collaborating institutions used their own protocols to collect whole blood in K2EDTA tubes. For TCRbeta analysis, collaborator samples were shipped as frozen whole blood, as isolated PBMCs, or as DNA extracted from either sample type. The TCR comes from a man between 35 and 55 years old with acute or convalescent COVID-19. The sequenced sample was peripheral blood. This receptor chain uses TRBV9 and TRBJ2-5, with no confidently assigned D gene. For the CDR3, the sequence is CASSPSFETQYF. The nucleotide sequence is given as TGTGCCAGCAGCCCCTCCTTCGAGACCCAGTACTTC.